This T cell receptor (beta chain) was documented in a study of T-cell reconstitution after alpha-beta-depleted transplantation in children. The CDR3 totals 13 residues. In germline, CDR1 is MNHEY, CDR2 SVGEGT. V was shortened by 8 bases and J by 0 bases, with 11 bases between the two germline ends. This sample's TCRbeta library carried unique molecular identifier barcodes. TCRdb re-called the PCR reads through MiXCR, storing one row per CDR3 protein. The top ten clones hold nearly 5.5% of a sample with around 380,000 distinct CDR3 sequences, 9.5% to 13% of them seen once. The sample consisted of PBMCs from the stem cell graft donor, taken from the stem cell graft. The chain carries TRBV6-2 or TRBV6-3 and TRBJ2-7; a possible D gene is TRBD1 (5 bases). The TCR sequence derives from a human donor who donated a stem cell graft to a child with acute myeloid leukemia. DNA for the CDR3: TGTGCCAGCGGCGGAGACAGCTCCTACGAGCAGTACTTC. Its translation is CASGGDSSYEQYF.